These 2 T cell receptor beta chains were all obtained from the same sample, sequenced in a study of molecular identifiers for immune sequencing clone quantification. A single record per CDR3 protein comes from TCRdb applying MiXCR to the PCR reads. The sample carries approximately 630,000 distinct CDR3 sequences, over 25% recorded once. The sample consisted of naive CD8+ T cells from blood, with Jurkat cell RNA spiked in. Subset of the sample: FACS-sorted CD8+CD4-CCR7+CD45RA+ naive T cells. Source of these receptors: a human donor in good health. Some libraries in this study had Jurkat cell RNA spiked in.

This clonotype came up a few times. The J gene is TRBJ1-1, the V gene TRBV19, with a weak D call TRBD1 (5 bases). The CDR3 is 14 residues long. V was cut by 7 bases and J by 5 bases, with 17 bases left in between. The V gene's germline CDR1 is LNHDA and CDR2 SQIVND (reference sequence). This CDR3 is CASIPPGRGTEAFF. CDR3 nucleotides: TGTGCCAGTATCCCTCCAGGGCGGGGGACTGAAGCTTTCTTT. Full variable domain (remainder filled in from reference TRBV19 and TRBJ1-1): DGGITQSPKYLFRKEGQNVTLSCEQNLNHDAMYWYRQDPGQGLRLIYYSQIVNDFQKGDIAEGYSVSREKKESFPLTVTSAQKNPTAFYLCASIPPGRGTEAFFGQGTRLTVV.

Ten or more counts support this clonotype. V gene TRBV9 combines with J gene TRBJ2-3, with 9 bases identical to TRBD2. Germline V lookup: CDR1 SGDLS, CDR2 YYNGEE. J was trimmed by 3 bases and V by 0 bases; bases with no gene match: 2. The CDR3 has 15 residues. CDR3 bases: TGTGCCAGCAGCGTAGGACTAGCGGAGACAGATACGCAGTATTTT. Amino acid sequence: CASSVGLAETDTQYF.